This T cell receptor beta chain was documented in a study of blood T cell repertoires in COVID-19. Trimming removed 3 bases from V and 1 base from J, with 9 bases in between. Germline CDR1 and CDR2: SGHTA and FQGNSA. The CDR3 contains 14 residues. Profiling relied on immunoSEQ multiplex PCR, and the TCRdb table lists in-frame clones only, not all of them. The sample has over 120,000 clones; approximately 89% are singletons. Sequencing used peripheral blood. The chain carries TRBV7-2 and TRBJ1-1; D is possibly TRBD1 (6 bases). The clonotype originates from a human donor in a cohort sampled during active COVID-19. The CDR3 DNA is TGTGCCAGCAGCTTTTACAGGGAGAACACTGAAGCTTTCTTT. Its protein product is CASSFYRENTEAFF. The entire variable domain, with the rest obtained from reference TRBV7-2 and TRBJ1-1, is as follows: GAGVSQSPSNKVTEKGKDVELRCDPISGHTALYWYRQSLGQGLEFLIYFQGNSAPDKSGLPSDRFSAERTGGSVSTLTIQRTQQEDSAVYLCASSFYRENTEAFFGQGTRLTVV.